This T cell receptor (beta chain) derives from a study of blood T cell repertoires in COVID-19 (TCRdb year 2020). Study-level background: Samples from collaborators originated in the United States, Italy and Spain and spanned both the acute and convalescent phases of COVID-19. The material from the prospective study consisted of cDNA or gDNA derived from T cells, B-cell-depleted T cells, or PBMCs. Deeply sampled blood TCRbeta repertoires from subjects exposed to, actively infected with, or recovered from COVID-19 were included in the dataset. A freely available public database, intended as a resource for researchers studying the immune response to SARS-CoV-2, is where the repertoires were released. The samples were drawn from two sources: the first 160 participants of the ongoing ImmuneRACE study, and over 1,000 subjects contributed by 6 global collaborators. Nearly every sample came with metadata listing a de-identified subject ID, COVID-19 status, age in years and sex. HLA class I and class II types, where available, came from metadata supplied by the sample provider rather than from assay-based typing.

CDR3 length: 17 amino acids, cysteine to phenylalanine. Only CDR3 DNA is held: 51 bases, read in frame from base 1. Between the V and J ends, shortened by 3 bases and 1 base respectively, the junction contains 21 bases. The germline V gene (reference sequence) sets CDR1 to GTSNPN and CDR2 to SVGIG. This clone was seen once. Its antigen target is currently unknown. No per-base quality is available; no much larger clone lies one base away. The paper as a whole reports these results and caveats: How much clinical and demographic metadata was included differed by source and by participant, and the metadata was provided uncurated.

One collaborating source in Seattle enrolled patients while the patients were actively infected and followed the patients over time throughout the course of disease. Whole blood was collected in K2EDTA tubes by collaborating institutions according to the institutions' own protocols. For TCRbeta analysis, collaborators shipped samples in one of three forms: frozen whole blood, isolated PBMCs, or DNA extracted from either of those sample types. TCRbeta CDR3 regions were amplified from genomic DNA using the immunoSEQ Assay, a bias-controlled multiplex PCR. The authors' pipeline ran thus. The number of nucleated cells in each sample was estimated from the amplification of reference gene primers within the assay. Sequence reads were collapsed and filtered to measure the absolute abundance of every unique TCRbeta CDR3 rearrangement. Productive Simpson clonality was computed per sample as the square root of Simpson's diversity index over productive rearrangements. Held by TCRdb, this immuneACCESS table contains in-frame sequences only and omits some clones. Under half of the omission traces to an unresolved V gene where checked; the cause of the rest is unknown. D and trimming come from the DNA, and the V and J calls and clone size come from that table. The sample data list about 480,000 clones, and about 87% of these were observed just once. The ten largest clones represent over 9.5% of the sample.

The chain is made from TRBV30 and TRBJ1-1; possibly the D gene is TRBD1, per 5 matching bases. Sequenced sample: peripheral blood. The sequence was obtained from a woman between 50 and 59 years old with COVID-19, enrolled during active disease. The nucleotide sequence is given as TGTGCCTGGAGGTTGGGGTACGGTGTGGGGGGGAACACTGAAGCTTTCTTT. Its coded protein is CAWRLGYGVGGNTEAFF.